The sequence of this T cell receptor (beta chain) was determined in a study of PD-1 blockade in mismatch repair-deficient tumors (dated by TCRdb to 2017 to 2019). Some background on the complete study: The trial enrolled some 82 consecutive patients with roughly 13 mismatch repair-deficient cancer types between 2013 and late 2016, all previously treated and progressing. Deep sequencing of TCR CDR3 regions was used to track tumor-associated T cell clones in peripheral blood of patients responding to PD-1 blockade. Study-wide findings and limitations: Clones residing in the tumor, which were often undetectable in blood before treatment, expanded quickly after pembrolizumab and then contracted, generally before radiologic responses.

Libraries came from the immunoSEQ multiplex PCR assay. TCRdb re-hosts the immuneACCESS table, in-frame sequences only. Its copies lack some clones; in the studies checked, an unresolved V gene accounts for under half of them, and the cause for the rest is not known. This sample comprises tens of thousands of clones, roughly 80% of them detected only once. In total, the top ten clones hold under 3% of the sample. Germline trimming: 5 bases from V, 4 bases from J; junction bases outside gene matches: 1. Sequences SGHAT (CDR1) and FQDESV (CDR2) are obtained from the germline V gene (reference sequence). From the cysteine through the phenylalanine, the CDR3 covers 13 amino acids. Solely the CDR3 DNA is kept, with 39 bases framed from the first base. Interpreted using the paper, the time point label stands for: peripheral blood 12 weeks after first pembrolizumab dose. For every enrolled patient, mismatch repair deficiency was confirmed by either polymerase chain reaction or immunohistochemistry. Three patients who responded to pembrolizumab therapy underwent TCR sequencing. The phase II trial prospectively tested pembrolizumab PD-1 blockade in advanced mismatch repair-deficient cancers regardless of tissue of origin. Peripheral blood T cell samples were serially collected before and at multiple times after PD-1 blockade was started. Blood sampling times were expressed in weeks after the first pembrolizumab dose.

This clone was counted a single time. The antigen this receptor binds is unknown. No much larger clonotype is one base removed from it; base qualities were not supplied. This chain joins TRBV11-1 to TRBJ1-1, with 10 bases aligning to TRBD1. This sequence was found in an adult with mismatch repair-deficient cancer. The sequencing used peripheral blood, collected 12 weeks after starting pembrolizumab. The CDR3 protein sequence reads: CASSRDRGTEAFF. The DNA is as follows: TGTGCCAGCAGCCGGGACAGGGGCACTGAAGCTTTCTTT.